Presented here are 9 T cell receptor beta chains from one specimen sequenced in a study of blood T cell repertoires in COVID-19. TCRdb keeps only in-frame clones here, not all; method: immunoSEQ multiplex PCR. The table has some 180,000 clones, approximately 85% seen once. Sequenced: PBMCs or T cells enriched from blood (not recorded which). The receptors come from a man between 35 and 55 years old who had recovered from COVID-19.

This sequence joins TRBV6-5 and TRBJ2-7, with D perhaps TRBD1 (6 bases). The CDR3 runs to 13 residues. Germline-derived CDR1 and CDR2 are MNHEY and SVGAGI. The V end was cut by 6 bases, the J end by 1 base, with 10 bases between. This CDR3 reads CASRSQGSYEQYF. The CDR3 region has the DNA TGTGCCAGCAGGTCGCAGGGGTCCTACGAGCAGTACTTC.

The chain has TRBV7-9 and TRBJ1-1; perhaps TRBD1 as D (5 bases). The germline V gene has CDR1 SEHNR and CDR2 FQNEAQ (reference sequence). V lost 1 base, J lost 0 bases, and 6 bases lay in between. The CDR3 loop spans 14 amino acids. CDR3 bases: TGTGCCAGCAGCTTAGAGGGGATGAACACTGAAGCTTTCTTT. It specifies CASSLEGMNTEAFF.

The rearrangement uses TRBV11-2 and TRBJ1-6, with TRBD1 matching over 7 bases. The CDR3 is made up of 13 amino acids. Trimming cost V 4 bases and J 9 bases; bases outside gene matches: 3. The germline V gene encodes CDR1 SGHAT and CDR2 FQNNGV. The CDR3 loop reads CASSSGGGSPLHF. DNA for the CDR3: TGTGCCAGCAGCTCAGGGGGAGGTTCACCCCTCCACTTT.

This clone is a singleton in its sample. The chain employs TRBV27 and TRBJ2-1; 9 bases match TRBD1. The V segment lost 4 bases and the J segment 1 base; nucleotides outside the gene matches: 2. Germline V gene lookup returns CDR1 MNHEY and CDR2 SMNVEV (reference sequence). The CDR3 runs 15 residues. The CDR3 DNA sequence: TGTGCCAGCAGTTACGACAGGGGGTCCTACAATGAGCAGTTCTTC. It codes for CASSYDRGSYNEQFF.

This chain joins TRBV24-1 and TRBJ2-3, with 9 nucleotides matching TRBD1. The germline CDR1 and CDR2 sequences are KGHDR and SFDVKD. This CDR3 region has 18 residues. Germline trimming cut 3 bases from V and 0 bases from J; bases unmatched to any gene: 9. CDR3 coding DNA: TGTGCCACCAGTGATCCCACAGGGGGCGCGGAGAGCACAGATACGCAGTATTTT. Protein product: CATSDPTGGAESTDTQYF.

This rearrangement joins TRBV13 to TRBJ2-2, with TRBD2 matching 14 bases. The J segment lost 6 bases and the V segment lost 2 bases, leaving 8 bases of the junction unmatched. CDR3 size: 18 residues. Germline values: CDR1 PRHDT, CDR2 FYEKMQ (reference sequence). CDR3 coding DNA: TGTGCCAGCAGCTTAAGCGGGACTAGCGGGAGTTTAGCCGGGGAGCTGTTTTTT. Amino acid sequence: CASSLSGTSGSLAGELFF.

Only one count was recorded for this clone. V gene TRBV19 combines with J gene TRBJ1-2; the match to TRBD1 covers 7 bases. CDR3 length: 15 residues. Germline-derived CDR1 and CDR2 are LNHDA and SQIVND (reference sequence). Losses at the gene ends were 4 bases for V and 2 bases for J; bases not matched to a gene: 7. The CDR3 DNA reads TGTGCCAGTAGTAGACGGACAGGAGCAAACTATGGCTACACCTTC. Translated: CASSRRTGANYGYTF.

The chain uses TRBV11-1 and TRBJ1-2; the D is unclear. V lost 5 bases and J 4 bases, leaving 8 bases between the germline ends. Germline CDR1 is SGHAT and CDR2 is FQDESV (reference sequence). The CDR3 sequence is 12 residues long. As DNA, the CDR3 is TGTGCCAGCAGCGAAGGGAGCTATGGCTACACCTTC. It translates to CASSEGSYGYTF.

This chain joins TRBV20-1 and TRBJ2-7, with TRBD1 matching over 8 bases. The trim removed 3 bases at V and 7 bases at J, leaving 11 bases unmatched. Germline V CDR1 and CDR2: DFQATT, SNEGSKA (reference sequence). The CDR3 loop spans 14 amino acids. The CDR3 spells CSASRPGGPGEQYF. The CDR3 nucleotides read TGCAGTGCTAGTCGTCCAGGGGGCCCGGGGGAGCAGTACTTC.